This TCR beta chain was profiled in a study of vaccination effects on CD4 cells after COVID-19. ViraFEST expansion of antigen-specific CD4+ T cells with viral peptide pools preceded sequencing. Cells that had been cultured for ten to eleven days were the source of isolated CD4+ T cells. By PCR, the person was confirmed to have had SARS-CoV-2 infection between March and December 2020. Serving as the negative control culture was a pool of HIV-1 Nef peptides. Days 3 and 7 were when half the medium was replaced with IL-2 medium. The data were produced by immunoSEQ multiplex PCR, yet TCRdb's version contains in-frame clones alone and is incomplete. The table shows roughly 70,000 clones, with roughly two thirds occurring only once. The CDR3 has 13 residues. Germline values: CDR1 ENHRY, CDR2 SYGVKD. The V segment lost 9 bases and the J segment 1 base; nucleotides outside the gene matches: 5. This clone occurred once. Its target is unknown.

Overall study results and limits: Following vaccination, convalescents' spike-reactive clones were mostly new ones induced by the vaccine. Whether induced by infection or by vaccine, clones showed marked clonal contraction late after vaccination.

This sample comprised CD4+ T cells from PBMCs cultured with HIV peptides, obtained before COVID-19 vaccination. Subset noted: HIV-1 Nef peptide pool negative control/reference culture. This chain links TRBV10-3 with TRBJ1-1; 7 bases are shared with TRBD1. The receptor was isolated from a human donor who had a prior SARS-CoV-2 infection. The CDR3 loop reads CAITGTENTEAFF. CDR3 coding DNA: TGTGCCATAACCGGGACAGAGAACACTGAAGCTTTCTTT.